This record looks at one T cell receptor (beta chain) sequence and its context. What it recognizes is unknown. These data belong to a study of shared clonotypes between healthy human individuals. Study results and limitations: Clonotype sharing among donors likely depends on sequencing depth.

An assay was performed, and its level was deep. Here immunoSEQ multiplex PCR was the method, and the copy in TCRdb shows in-frame clones only, minus some. The sample includes roughly 640,000 clones, roughly 97% seen only once; the top ten take approximately 0.057%. The V and J ends lost 2 bases and 5 bases respectively, with 16 bases between them. CDR1 is SGHAT, CDR2 FQNNGV, per germline. This CDR3 comprises 15 residues. The gene calls are TRBV11-2 and TRBJ2-7; D unclear. The sequence derives from a woman in her 30s in good health. Sequenced: naive CD4+ T cells sorted from blood. Specified subset: CD45RA+ positively selected. In DNA, the CDR3 is TGTGCCAGCAGCTTACCCCGAAGGAGAGGAGACGAGCAGTACTTC. This translates into CASSLPRRRGDEQYF.